The TCR beta chain under discussion was sequenced for a study of cytomegalovirus exposure and HLA in healthy donors. The study, taken as a whole, reports: A later analysis linked a missense variant in DCLRE1C to the trimming of TCR beta V and J genes. Data from an earlier analysis indicated that most TCR beta V segments were productive either about 87% or about 30% of the time.

Comments on this clone: The antigen remains unidentified.

60 Vbeta and 13 Jbeta primers were used in PCR. Produced via immunoSEQ multiplex PCR; TCRdb's table is partial and in-frame only. Found here are approximately 150,000 clones, 77% of them singletons; the top ten hold approximately 1.3%. The CDR3 is 16 residues long. J gave up 4 bases and V 2 bases, and 8 bases lay outside the gene matches. Germline CDR1 is KGHSH and CDR2 is LQKENI. Every donor was a healthy person donating bone marrow. Each donor was nominally healthy when sampled (though unrecorded immune exposures were likely). The sequenced material came from PBMCs. This receptor was taken from a woman aged 25 to 45 in good health and CMV-seropositive. The chain combines TRBV18 with TRBJ2-3; 8 bases are shared with TRBD2. CDR3 in amino acids: CASSPGREARADTQYF. CDR3 in DNA: TGTGCCAGCTCACCAGGGCGGGAGGCCAGGGCAGATACGCAGTATTTT.